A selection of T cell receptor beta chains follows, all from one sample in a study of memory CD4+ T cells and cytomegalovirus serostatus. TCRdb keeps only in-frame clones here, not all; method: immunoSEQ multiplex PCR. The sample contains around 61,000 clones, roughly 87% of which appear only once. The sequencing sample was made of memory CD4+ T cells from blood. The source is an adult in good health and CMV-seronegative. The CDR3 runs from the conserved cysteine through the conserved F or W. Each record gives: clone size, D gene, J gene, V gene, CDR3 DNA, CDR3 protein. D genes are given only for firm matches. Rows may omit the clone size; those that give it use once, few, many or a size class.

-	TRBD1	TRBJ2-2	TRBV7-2	TGTGCCAGCAGCCAAAGACAGGGGGCGTCGACCGGGGAGCTGTTTTTT	CASSQRQGASTGELFF
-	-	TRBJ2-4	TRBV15	TGTGCCACCAGCAGAGAGCTGCCAACGAAAAACATTCAGTACTTC	CATSRELPTKNIQYF
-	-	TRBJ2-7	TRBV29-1	TGCAGCGGGGGGTCCCCCCGGGAGCAGTACTTC	CSGGSPREQYF
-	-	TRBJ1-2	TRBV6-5	TGTGCCAGCAGTTACGACTTAGGGAACTATGGCTACACCTTC	CASSYDLGNYGYTF
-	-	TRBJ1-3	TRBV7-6	TGTGCCAGCAGCTTAGTTGGGTTGTCTGGAAACACCATATATTTT	CASSLVGLSGNTIYF
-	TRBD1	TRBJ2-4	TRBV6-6	TGTGCCAGCAGAGGACAGGGCTCGGGGAACATTCAGTACTTC	CASRGQGSGNIQYF
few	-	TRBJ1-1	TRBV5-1	TGCGCCAGCAGCTTGCAGGGAGCGGACACTGAAGCTTTCTTT	CASSLQGADTEAFF
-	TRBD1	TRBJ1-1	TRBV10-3	TGTGCCATCCGACCACAGGGGTTGTACACTGAAGCTTTCTTT	CAIRPQGLYTEAFF
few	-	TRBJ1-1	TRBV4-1	TGCGCCAGCAGCCAAGGTCGATTAGGCACGAACACTGAAGCTTTCTTT	CASSQGRLGTNTEAFF
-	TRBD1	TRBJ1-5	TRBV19	TGTGCCAGCCGAATCGACAGGGCCGCAAATCAGCCCCAGCATTTT	CASRIDRAANQPQHF
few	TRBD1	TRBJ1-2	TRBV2	TGTGCCAGCAGGGCTTTACAGGGGGCGCGGTTTTATTATGGCTACACCTTC	CASRALQGARFYYGYTF
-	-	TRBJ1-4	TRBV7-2	TGTGCCAGCAGCCAGGGGTCCTATGAAAAACTGTTTTTT	CASSQGSYEKLFF
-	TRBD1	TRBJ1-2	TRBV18	TGTGCCAGCTCACCCTCATCGCGGGACAGGGGTCATGGCTACACCTTC	CASSPSSRDRGHGYTF
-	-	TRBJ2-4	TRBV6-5	TGTGCCACGACGCGAGGGGCGCTGGGCAAAAACATTCAGTACTTC	CATTRGALGKNIQYF
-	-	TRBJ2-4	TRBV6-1	TGTGCCAGCAGTGAAGTAGGCCAGGGGGGCAAAAACATTCAGTACTTC	CASSEVGQGGKNIQYF
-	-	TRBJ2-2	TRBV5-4	TGTGCCAGCAGCTTGGACCAGATCAACACCGGGGAGCTGTTTTTT	CASSLDQINTGELFF
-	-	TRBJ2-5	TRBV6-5	TGTGCCAGCAGTTACTGGGGCTTCCAAGAGACCCAGTACTTC	CASSYWGFQETQYF
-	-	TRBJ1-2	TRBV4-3	TGCGCCAGCAGCCAAGCCGACAGGAAATATGGCTACACCTTC	CASSQADRKYGYTF
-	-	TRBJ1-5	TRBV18	TGTGCCAGCTCACCTAAGGGACCGCCCCAGCATTTT	CASSPKGPPQHF
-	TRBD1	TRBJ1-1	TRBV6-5	TGTGCCAGCAGTTCTGTGACAGGGTGGGACACTGAAGCTTTCTTT	CASSSVTGWDTEAFF
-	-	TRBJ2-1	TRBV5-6	TGTGCCAGCTCCCGCCACAGGGTAGCGTACAATGAGCAGTTCTTC	CASSRHRVAYNEQFF
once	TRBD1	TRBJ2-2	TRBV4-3	TGCGCCAGCAGCCAGGACTCCCGACAGGGAAACACCGGGGAGCTGTTTTTT	CASSQDSRQGNTGELFF
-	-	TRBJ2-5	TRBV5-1	TGCGCCAGCAGCTTGGCGGCTAGCCAGGGGGAGACCCAGTACTTC	CASSLAASQGETQYF
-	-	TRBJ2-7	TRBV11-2	TGTGCCAGCAGCTCTTACCCCCAGGGAACCCACGAGCAGTACTTC	CASSSYPQGTHEQYF
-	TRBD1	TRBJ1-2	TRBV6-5	TGTGCCAGCAGCCTCGGGACAGCTTCTGGCTACACCTTC	CASSLGTASGYTF
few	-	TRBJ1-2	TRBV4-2	TGTGCCAGCAGCCAAGAGCTTGTAACGAACTATGGCTACACCTTC	CASSQELVTNYGYTF
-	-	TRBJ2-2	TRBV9	TGTGCCAGCAGGGTATACGGGAACACCGGGGAGCTGTTTTTT	CASRVYGNTGELFF
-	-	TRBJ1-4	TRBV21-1	TGTGCCAGCAGCAAAGGAGCAGGGGGCGGAAATGAAAAACTGTTTTTT	CASSKGAGGGNEKLFF
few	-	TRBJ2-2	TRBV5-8	TGTGCCAGCAGCCTCAACACCGGGGAGCTGTTTTTT	CASSLNTGELFF
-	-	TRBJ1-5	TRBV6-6	TGTGCCAGCAGCGGACAGCAGAATCAGCCCCAGCATTTT	CASSGQQNQPQHF
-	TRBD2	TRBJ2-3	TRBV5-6	TGTGCCAGCAGCTTCTTGACACCGTACTATGCGGGGGGGCTAGATACGCAGTATTTT	CASSFLTPYYAGGLDTQYF
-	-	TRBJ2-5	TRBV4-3	TGCGCCAGCAGCCAGGCCCCCCCGCCTGGGGAGACCCAGTACTTC	CASSQAPPPGETQYF
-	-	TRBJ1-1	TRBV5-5	TGTGCCAGCAGCCACGGACAGACTGTAATGAACACTGAAGCTTTCTTT	CASSHGQTVMNTEAFF
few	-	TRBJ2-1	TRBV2	TGTGCCAGCAGTGCGGACAGATACAATGAGCAGTTCTTC	CASSADRYNEQFF
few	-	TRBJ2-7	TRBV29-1	TGCAGCGTTGCCCAGGGTCTGGGCGAGCAGTACTTC	CSVAQGLGEQYF
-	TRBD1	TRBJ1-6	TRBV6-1	TGTGCCAGCAGTGACAGGGGGCAGTCACCCCTCCACTTT	CASSDRGQSPLHF
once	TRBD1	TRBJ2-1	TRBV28	TGTGCCAGCAGCACCACCGGGACAGGGATCAATGAGCAGTTCTTC	CASSTTGTGINEQFF
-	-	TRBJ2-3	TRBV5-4	TGTGCCAGCAGGGGGCGGAGCACAGATACGCAGTATTTT	CASRGRSTDTQYF
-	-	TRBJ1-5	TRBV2	TGTGCCAGCACGGAAACAAGGGGAAAGAATCAGCCCCAGCATTTT	CASTETRGKNQPQHF
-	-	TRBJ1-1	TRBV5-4	TGTGCCAGCAGCAACGCTAACACTGAAGCTTTCTTT	CASSNANTEAFF
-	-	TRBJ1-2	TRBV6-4	TGTGCCAGCACCCGGAGCTACACCTTC	CASTRSYTF
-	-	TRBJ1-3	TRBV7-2	TGTGCCAGCAGCTTAGCGCGCGGGGGCCATGGAAACACCATATATTTT	CASSLARGGHGNTIYF
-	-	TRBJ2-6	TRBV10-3	TGTGCCATCAGTGGCCACAGGGAGCCTGGGGCCAACGTCCTGACTTTC	CAISGHREPGANVLTF
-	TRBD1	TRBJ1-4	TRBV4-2	TGTGCCAGCAGCCCCCAGGCCGGGACAGAAGAAAAACTGTTTTTT	CASSPQAGTEEKLFF
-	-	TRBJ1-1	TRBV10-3	TGTGCCATCAGTGGGCGTCCAGGGTTGAACACTGAAGCTTTCTTT	CAISGRPGLNTEAFF
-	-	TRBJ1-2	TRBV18	TGTGCCAGCTCACCACAACTCGCAGAAAGCAACTATGGCTACACCTTC	CASSPQLAESNYGYTF
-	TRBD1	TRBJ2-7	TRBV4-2	TGTGCCAGCAGTAAAGCCGGGACAGCGGCCTACGAGCAGTACTTC	CASSKAGTAAYEQYF
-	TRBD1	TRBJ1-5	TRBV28	TGTGCCAGCAGTTTAATAGGGGGCGGGCAGCCCCAGCATTTT	CASSLIGGGQPQHF
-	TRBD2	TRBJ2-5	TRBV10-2	TGCGCCAGCATGAGGACTAGCGGGGTAGGGACCCAGTACTTC	CASMRTSGVGTQYF
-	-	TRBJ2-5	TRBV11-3	TGTGCCAGCAGCTCACAAGAGACCCAGTACTTC	CASSSQETQYF
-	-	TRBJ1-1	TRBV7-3	TGTGCCAGCAGCTTAACACTTCGGGACGAGGCTTTCTTT	CASSLTLRDEAFF
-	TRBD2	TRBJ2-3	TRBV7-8	TGTGCCAGCAGCTTGGGACTAGCGGGGGGAGAGGATACGCAGTATTTT	CASSLGLAGGEDTQYF
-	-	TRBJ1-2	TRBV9	TGTGCCAGCGAGAGAGCTAACTATGGCTACACCTTC	CASERANYGYTF
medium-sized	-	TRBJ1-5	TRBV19	TGTGCCAGTAGCCTCGGAGTCGGGAATCAGCCCCAGCATTTT	CASSLGVGNQPQHF
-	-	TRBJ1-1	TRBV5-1	TGCGCCAGCAGGCCCTCGTTGAACACTGAAGCTTTCTTT	CASRPSLNTEAFF
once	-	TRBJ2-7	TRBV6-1	TGTGCCAGCACCTTGGGTCCAGCTTTGGCCTACGAGCAGTACTTC	CASTLGPALAYEQYF
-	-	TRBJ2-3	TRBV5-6	TGTGCCAGCAGCTTAACGGGGGGCCCCCCTGCGCAGTATTTT	CASSLTGGPPAQYF
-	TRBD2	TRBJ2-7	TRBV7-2	TGTGCCAGCAGCCCCCGTTGGGGGGGCTACGAGCAGTACTTC	CASSPRWGGYEQYF
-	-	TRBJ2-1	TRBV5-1	TGCGCCAGCAGCCTACTCGCCAGCCACAATGAGCAGTTCTTC	CASSLLASHNEQFF
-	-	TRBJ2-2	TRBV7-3	TGTGCCAGCAGCCCAAGTCATGGGGCCACCGGGGAGCTGTTTTTT	CASSPSHGATGELFF